This is a list of T cell receptor beta chains from one sample in a study of beta chain features in type 1 diabetes. Only in-frame clones appear in the TCRdb table, and some are missing; sequencing was by immunoSEQ multiplex PCR. Here the sample spans about 140,000 clones, about 7% being singletons. Sequences were obtained from central memory CD4+ T cells from blood. These receptors were collected from a woman in her 30s in good health. CDR3s include the opening cysteine and the closing phenylalanine or tryptophan. The order of the fields is V gene, clone size, D gene, J gene, CDR3 DNA, CDR3 protein. D genes are given only for firm matches. Where a row states a size, it is once, few, many or the class of an expanded clone; other rows omit it.

TRBV4-2	few	TRBD2	TRBJ2-3	TGTGCCAGCAGCCAAGTCGTCCGTAGCGGGGGGACAGATACGCAGTATTTT	CASSQVVRSGGTDTQYF
TRBV10-3	NA	NA	TRBJ1-1	TGTGCCATCAGTGAGTCGTCAGGGAACACTGAAGCTTTCTTT	CAISESSGNTEAFF
TRBV28	NA	TRBD1	TRBJ2-3	TGTGCCAGCAGGACAGGGGGCGGAGAATCAGATACGCAGTATTTT	CASRTGGGESDTQYF
TRBV4-3	few	NA	TRBJ2-1	TGCGCCAGCAGCCAATTCTTAGGGGTAGCCCATGAGCAGTTCTTC	CASSQFLGVAHEQFF
TRBV7-2	NA	TRBD1	TRBJ2-7	TGTGCCAGCAGCCCACGGACAGGGGGCCCCTACGAGCAGTACTTC	CASSPRTGGPYEQYF
TRBV7-9	few	NA	TRBJ2-1	TGTGCCAGCAACCAGCGGGCGGGCTCCTACAATGAGCAGTTCTTC	CASNQRAGSYNEQFF
TRBV30	few	NA	TRBJ1-1	TGTGCCTGCCACACTAGCTCTGAAGCTTTCTTT	CACHTSSEAFF
TRBV5-6	NA	TRBD2	TRBJ2-2	TGTGCCAGCAGCTTGGCCAATAGCGGGCTGAACACCGGGGAGCTGTTTTTT	CASSLANSGLNTGELFF
TRBV4-3	NA	NA	TRBJ2-2	TGCGCCAGCAGCCAACGACGGGACGGGGAGCTGTTTTTT	CASSQRRDGELFF
TRBV7-9	many	NA	TRBJ2-7	TGTGCCAGCAGCAGGGACAAATACGAGCAGTACTTC	CASSRDKYEQYF
TRBV7-9	many	NA	TRBJ1-2	TGTGCCGGGGAACAGGGAAGAGATGGCTACACCTTC	CAGEQGRDGYTF
TRBV7-2	few	NA	TRBJ1-1	TGTGCCAGCAATCGCCGGGAAGGGGGAACTGAAGCTTTCTTT	CASNRREGGTEAFF
TRBV5-1	few	NA	TRBJ2-1	TGCGCCAGCAGCTTGTCCCCAGGGTACTCCTACAATGAGCAGTTCTTC	CASSLSPGYSYNEQFF
TRBV6-5	NA	NA	TRBJ2-4	TGTGCCAGCAGTGACAGGACTAGAAAAAACATTCAGTACTTC	CASSDRTRKNIQYF
TRBV28	few	NA	TRBJ1-5	TGTGCCAGCAACCCCCTGGCGGGGAGGAATCAGCCCCAGCATTTT	CASNPLAGRNQPQHF
TRBV9	NA	NA	TRBJ1-2	TGTGCCAGCAGCAACTTCCGGGGAGACTATGGCTACACCTTC	CASSNFRGDYGYTF
TRBV2	few	NA	TRBJ2-3	TGTGCCAGCACCGGGACATCCTATACGCAGTATTTT	CASTGTSYTQYF
TRBV5-1	few	NA	TRBJ2-7	TGCGCCAGCAGCTTGGCGGAAGGACAAGATGGTTACGAGCAGTACTTC	CASSLAEGQDGYEQYF
TRBV27	NA	NA	TRBJ1-5	TGTGCCAGCAGTCCAAGTGTGGCAGAGGGGGATCAGCCCCAGCATTTT	CASSPSVAEGDQPQHF